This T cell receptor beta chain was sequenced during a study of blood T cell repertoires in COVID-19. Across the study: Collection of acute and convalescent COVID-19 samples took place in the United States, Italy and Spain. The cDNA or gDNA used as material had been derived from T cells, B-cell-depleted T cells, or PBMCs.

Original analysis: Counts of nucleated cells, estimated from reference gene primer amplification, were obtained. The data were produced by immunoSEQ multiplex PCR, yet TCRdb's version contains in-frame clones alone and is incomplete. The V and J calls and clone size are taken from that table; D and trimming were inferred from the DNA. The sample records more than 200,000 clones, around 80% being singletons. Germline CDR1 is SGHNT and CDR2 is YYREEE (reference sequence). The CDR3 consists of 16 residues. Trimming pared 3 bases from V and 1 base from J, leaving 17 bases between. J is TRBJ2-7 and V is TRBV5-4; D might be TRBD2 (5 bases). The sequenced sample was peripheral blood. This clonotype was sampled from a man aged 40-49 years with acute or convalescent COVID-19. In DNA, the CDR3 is TGTGCCAGCAGCTCCAACGGCGGACTCTTTTCCTACGAGCAGTACTTC. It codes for CASSSNGGLFSYEQYF.